Listed below are T cell receptor beta chains from one sample, sequenced in a study of shared clonotypes between healthy human individuals. Sequenced by immunoSEQ multiplex PCR; TCRdb stores in-frame clones only, minus some. The sample carries millions of clones, 90% to 95% recorded once. Sequenced input: naive CD4+ T cells sorted from blood. The origin of the receptors is a man younger than 30 in good health. The conserved cysteine and the conserved F or W are not part of the CDR3 here.

V gene	J gene	CDR3 protein
TRBV10-3	TRBJ1-1	AISESGRTGTEAF
TRBV4-1	TRBJ2-7	ASSQGGAGISYEQY
TRBV19	TRBJ1-3	ASSILPPLSSGNTIY
TRBV18	TRBJ2-3	ASSRLAGAGTDTQY
TRBV25-1	TRBJ2-3	ASSESSPGSTDTQY
TRBV6-6	TRBJ1-5	ASSDTGSNQPQH
TRBV5-4	TRBJ2-3	ASRWAGTDTQY
TRBV5-1	TRBJ2-7	ASSLASSGGLSYEQY
TRBV5-1	TRBJ2-3	ASSLEGTPNTDTQY
TRBV5-1	TRBJ1-3	ASSILPSGSGNTIY
TRBV28	TRBJ2-7	ASIGRRSGEQY
TRBV5-1	TRBJ2-7	ASSRGGTRLTYEQY
TRBV28	TRBJ1-2	ASSRGGSNYGYT
TRBV6-1	TRBJ2-7	ASSAGAGEQY
TRBV30	TRBJ2-5	AWSVRLGRETQY
TRBV15	TRBJ2-1	ATSRAGLAGGVAYNEQF
TRBV5-1	TRBJ1-2	ASSAGGGYGYT
TRBV11-2	TRBJ2-7	ASSSGLAGVINEQY
TRBV15	TRBJ1-4	ATSFRTGRVPGNEKLF
TRBV6-5	TRBJ1-1	ASSYDGLNTEAF
TRBV5-1	TRBJ2-4	ASSPVTGGPKNIQY
TRBV5-1	TRBJ1-1	ASRSGGPNTEAF
TRBV23-1	TRBJ1-5	ASSQSDKEGNQPQH
TRBV2	TRBJ2-7	ASSEGLFSSYEQY
TRBV27	TRBJ2-5	ASSWTGVIGETQY
TRBV9	TRBJ2-7	ASSPGQGDYEQY
TRBV5-1	TRBJ1-1	ASSTGTVNTEAF
TRBV19	TRBJ1-4	ASSLRQGSNEKLF
TRBV2	TRBJ2-1	ASSEGLAGGLGEQF
TRBV19	TRBJ2-7	ASSPQGLTGDGYEQY
TRBV7-7	TRBJ2-5	ASSLLGTGGQETQY
TRBV7-9	TRBJ2-7	ASSLASSSEQY
TRBV30	TRBJ2-7	AWSAKFARNSYEQY
TRBV30	TRBJ2-7	AWSVRWVSYEQY
TRBV30	TRBJ2-4	AWSLKELAKNIQY
TRBV7-2	TRBJ2-3	ASSFGMSTDTQY
TRBV28	TRBJ1-6	ASSYGQANSPLH
TRBV7-2	TRBJ1-1	ASSLDRVTEAF
TRBV9	TRBJ2-7	ASSPTSGGYEQY
TRBV27	TRBJ2-2	ASSRDTSGGNTGELF
TRBV9	TRBJ1-1	ASSTTTGPSEAF
TRBV7-8	TRBJ1-1	ASRVSQVKGMNTEAF
TRBV7-2	TRBJ2-7	ASSLEGTSGREQY
TRBV5-4	TRBJ2-5	ASSLTSGSETQY
TRBV5-4	TRBJ2-7	ASSLSGSGGYEQY
TRBV23-1	TRBJ2-1	ASGRFNEQF
TRBV19	TRBJ1-6	ASSISGENSPLH
TRBV5-1	TRBJ2-6	ASSLAGSGANVLT
TRBV30	TRBJ1-6	AWGGTGNSPLH
TRBV5-1	TRBJ2-7	ASSLNRYEQY
TRBV5-8	TRBJ1-6	ASSFGQGNSPLH
TRBV5-1	TRBJ2-1	ASSFSGPNNEQF
TRBV5-1	TRBJ2-7	ASSPRTSGSSYEQY
TRBV2	TRBJ2-5	ASSGTAKETQY
TRBV6-6	TRBJ2-5	ASSYRQGRQETQY
TRBV6-5	TRBJ2-7	AIRRDRARSYEQY
TRBV4-1	TRBJ2-5	ASSQDRAGGGETQY
TRBV2	TRBJ2-5	ASSDQGRETQY
TRBV10-3	TRBJ2-5	ATSGGLKETQY
TRBV5-8	TRBJ2-3	ASSHDYAGTQY